The rows below give T cell receptor beta chains drawn from one sample of a study of cytotoxic CD8 clonotypes in ibrutinib-treated CLL. Only in-frame clones appear in the TCRdb table, and some are missing; sequencing was by immunoSEQ multiplex PCR. This sample yields fewer than 10,000 clones, of which about 70% are seen a single time; less than 45% belongs to the top ten. Sequenced here: PBMCs, sampled before ibrutinib treatment. All receptors come from a human donor with chronic lymphocytic leukemia. Both conserved end residues are part of each CDR3. Each record gives: D gene, CDR3 length, J gene, clone size, V gene, CDR3 protein, CDR3 DNA. A D gene is named only where the DNA matches it firmly. Clone size is stated in some rows and not others, as once, few, many or a class when expanded.

d_gene: NA
len: 17
j_gene: TRBJ1-4
abundance: once
v_gene: TRBV15
CDR3aa: CATSSWGQTPENEKLFF
CDR3nt: TGTGCCACCAGCAGCTGGGGGCAGACACCGGAAAATGAAAAACTGTTTTTT

d_gene: NA
len: 13
j_gene: TRBJ1-1
abundance: NA
v_gene: TRBV11-1
CDR3aa: CASSSRDTTEAFF
CDR3nt: TGTGCCAGCAGCTCGCGGGACACCACTGAAGCTTTCTTT

d_gene: NA
len: 16
j_gene: TRBJ2-2
abundance: NA
v_gene: TRBV5-1
CDR3aa: CASSFSVADLGGELFF
CDR3nt: TGCGCCAGCAGCTTTTCTGTGGCGGATTTGGGCGGGGAGCTGTTTTTT

d_gene: TRBD1
len: 13
j_gene: TRBJ1-2
abundance: NA
v_gene: TRBV5-1
CDR3aa: CASSLGQSYGYTF
CDR3nt: TGTGCCAGCAGCTTGGGACAGAGCTATGGCTACACCTTC

d_gene: NA
len: 13
j_gene: TRBJ2-2
abundance: NA
v_gene: TRBV7-2
CDR3aa: CASSLWGYGELFF
CDR3nt: TGTGCCAGCAGCTTATGGGGGTACGGGGAGCTGTTTTTT

d_gene: NA
len: 13
j_gene: TRBJ2-5
abundance: NA
v_gene: TRBV29-1
CDR3aa: CSVGTGGGETQYF
CDR3nt: TGCAGCGTTGGAACAGGCGGTGGGGAGACCCAGTACTTC

d_gene: TRBD1
len: 17
j_gene: TRBJ1-2
abundance: NA
v_gene: TRBV25-1
CDR3aa: CASSETGTGVSLRGYTF
CDR3nt: TGTGCCAGCAGTGAAACAGGGACAGGTGTAAGTTTACGCGGCTACACCTTC

d_gene: TRBD2
len: 14
j_gene: TRBJ2-1
abundance: once
v_gene: TRBV28
CDR3aa: CASAGTSGISEQFF
CDR3nt: TGTGCCAGCGCCGGGACTAGCGGGATATCCGAGCAGTTCTTC

d_gene: NA
len: 13
j_gene: TRBJ2-2
abundance: NA
v_gene: TRBV27
CDR3aa: CASSRYSTGELFF
CDR3nt: TGTGCCAGCAGCCGATACAGCACCGGGGAGCTGTTTTTT

d_gene: NA
len: 12
j_gene: TRBJ1-2
abundance: few
v_gene: TRBV19
CDR3aa: CATSRGGYGYTF
CDR3nt: TGTGCCACATCCCGGGGGGGCTATGGCTACACCTTC

d_gene: TRBD2
len: 14
j_gene: TRBJ2-5
abundance: NA
v_gene: TRBV7-2
CDR3aa: CASSAGLAGETQYF
CDR3nt: TGTGCCAGCAGCGCAGGACTAGCGGGAGAGACCCAGTACTTC